This is a list of T cell receptor beta chains from one sample in a study of prognosis after radiotherapy for stage I lung cancer. TCRdb analysed the multiplex PCR reads with MiXCR anew, one entry per CDR3 protein. The sample consists of approximately 51,000 distinct CDR3 sequences, approximately 30% of them appearing once. This specimen was PBMCs, taken before or after stereotactic body radiation therapy (not recorded which). Receptor source: a donor over 45 with non-small cell lung cancer. The CDR3 runs from the conserved cysteine through the conserved F or W. A D gene is named only where the DNA matches it firmly. Where a row states a size, it is once, few, many or the class of an expanded clone; other rows omit it.

many	14	TRBD2	TRBJ2-3	TRBV28	TGTGCCAGCAGCACGAGCGGGAGCGGCGATACGCAGTATTTT	CASSTSGSGDTQYF
-	18	TRBD2	TRBJ2-7	TRBV7-9	TGTGCCAGCAGCTACCCTAGCGGGAGGCACACGGGTAGGGTACGACTGTACTTC	CASSYPSGRHTGRVRLYF
-	13	TRBD1	TRBJ1-1	TRBV5-1	TGCGCCAGCAGCTTTCAGGGGGCGACTGAAGCTTTCTTT	CASSFQGATEAFF
-	15	-	TRBJ2-7	TRBV5-6	TGTGCCAGGAGTTCCCTCCGTAGGGGGGCGTACGAGCAGTACTTC	CARSSLRRGAYEQYF
many	14	TRBD2	TRBJ2-7	TRBV9	TGTGCCAGCAGCGTAAGCGGGAGTCCGGTCGAGCAGTACTTC	CASSVSGSPVEQYF
-	15	TRBD2	TRBJ2-1	TRBV27	TGTGCCAGCAGTTTATTAGCGGGAGTCGGTGATGAGCAGTTCTTC	CASSLLAGVGDEQFF
-	15	-	TRBJ2-5	TRBV24-1	TGTGCCACCAGTGCCGGACTCTCGAGGGGGGAGACCCAGTACTTC	CATSAGLSRGETQYF
many	14	TRBD1	TRBJ1-5	TRBV28	TGTGCCAGCAGTTTCTACAGGGGGGGTCAGCCCCAGCATTTT	CASSFYRGGQPQHF
many	16	-	TRBJ1-3	TRBV7-2	TGTGCCAGCAGCTTTACCCCATCTCTCTCTGGAAACACCATATATTTT	CASSFTPSLSGNTIYF
many	15	-	TRBJ1-3	TRBV19	TGTGCCAGTAACGGGGGCCCAAACTCTGGAAACACCATATATTTT	CASNGGPNSGNTIYF
many	19	TRBD2	TRBJ2-4	TRBV5-6	TGTGCCAGCAGCCAGGGACTAGCGGGAGGGGAACTAGCCAAAAACATTCAGTACTTC	CASSQGLAGGELAKNIQYF
-	16	-	TRBJ1-2	TRBV20-1	TGCAGTGCTAGAGCGACGTTTATTGATAATTACTATGGCTACACCTTC	CSARATFIDNYYGYTF
many	16	-	TRBJ2-2	TRBV6-1	TGTGCCAGCACCACTCGTAGGGCAGGAGAGATCGGGGAGCTGTTTTTT	CASTTRRAGEIGELFF
many	13	-	TRBJ2-2	TRBV30	TGTGCCTGGAGACGAGCGAACACCGGGGAGCTGTTTTTT	CAWRRANTGELFF
many	13	TRBD1	TRBJ2-7	TRBV28	TGTGCCAGTTGCCCGGGACAGGGGGGCGAGCAGTACTTC	CASCPGQGGEQYF
many	11	-	TRBJ2-3	TRBV9	TGTGCCAGCAGCGATCCCCTTGCGCAGTATTTT	CASSDPLAQYF
-	14	-	TRBJ2-2	TRBV11-3	TGTGCCAGCAGCCTGACCCGGAGCGACGGGGAGCTGCTTTTT	CASSLTRSDGELLF
many	13	-	TRBJ2-3	TRBV4-3	TGCGCCAGCAGCCAACTCCCGAGGGATACGCAGTATTTT	CASSQLPRDTQYF
-	13	-	TRBJ2-5	TRBV29-1	TGCAGCGTTGGGGGTAGAGCAGGAGAGACCCAGTACTTC	CSVGGRAGETQYF
many	16	-	TRBJ2-3	TRBV3-1	TGTGCCAGCAGCCACCAAGGGGGGTGGAGGGCCGATACGCAGTATTTT	CASSHQGGWRADTQYF
many	13	-	TRBJ2-3	TRBV5-1	TGCGCCAGCACAACCGAGGGGGCAGATACGCAGTATTTT	CASTTEGADTQYF
many	14	-	TRBJ1-2	TRBV6-5	TGTGCCAGCAGTTACTCGAATTCCGGACGTGGCTACACCTTC	CASSYSNSGRGYTF
many	12	-	TRBJ1-6	TRBV7-8	TGTGCCAGCAGCTTAGAGAGGGGTCCCCTCCACTTT	CASSLERGPLHF
many	11	-	TRBJ2-7	TRBV29-1	TGCAGCGTTAGGAAGGAATACGAGCAGTACTTC	CSVRKEYEQYF
many	13	-	TRBJ1-5	TRBV12-3/TRBV12-4	TGTGCCAGCAGTTTAGACCTAGATCAGCCCCAGCATTTT	CASSLDLDQPQHF
-	14	TRBD1	TRBJ2-7	TRBV5-8	TGTGCCAGCAGCCCGGGACAGGTCCTCTGGGAGCAGTACTTC	CASSPGQVLWEQYF
many	13	-	TRBJ1-1	TRBV10-3	TGTGCCATCAGCCCCACGGGGAACACTGAAGCTTTCTTT	CAISPTGNTEAFF
many	14	TRBD1	TRBJ2-7	TRBV6-1	TGTGCCAGCTTCAAACGACAGGGGGATTACGAGCAGTACTTC	CASFKRQGDYEQYF